This T cell receptor (beta chain) was sequenced for a study of blood T cell repertoires in COVID-19. Study-level information: From the United States, Italy and Spain came samples of acute and convalescent COVID-19. The cDNA or gDNA used as material had been derived from T cells, B-cell-depleted T cells, or PBMCs.

Germline V gene data show CDR1 as MNHEY and CDR2 as SMNVEV (reference sequence). Trimming removed 6 bases from V and 4 bases from J; junction bases left unmatched: 5. This CDR3 spans 13 amino acids. Per the study methods: Nucleated cell number was recorded as an estimate derived from reference gene primer amplification. Sequencing used immunoSEQ multiplex PCR; TCRdb keeps in-frame clones, though not all of them. Clone size and the V and J calls come from that table; the DNA yielded D and trimming. The table includes hundreds of thousands of clones, roughly 86% detected once. In this sample, this clone turned up a few times.

This chain uses TRBV27 with TRBJ1-1, with 7 nucleotides matching TRBD1. The sequenced sample was peripheral blood. This sequence originates from a human donor in a cohort sampled during active COVID-19. The CDR3 sequence: CASSRQGGTEAFF. In nucleotides, the CDR3 is TGTGCCAGCAGCCGACAGGGAGGCACTGAAGCTTTCTTT.